The rows below give T cell receptor beta chains drawn from one sample of a study of PD-L1 blockade in urothelial cancer. Assay used: immunoSEQ multiplex PCR; TCRdb lists only in-frame clones, some missing. This table holds 55,000 or so clones, approximately 84% found once. This specimen consisted of PBMCs, obtained around atezolizumab (anti-PD-L1) treatment. The receptors here all came from a man in his forties with urothelial cancer. Each CDR3 is given with its conserved first and last residue. A D gene is named only where the DNA matches it firmly. Some rows mark clone size as missing; the rest say once, few, many or name a class of expanded clone.

cdr3_length,clone_size,d_call,v_call,j_call,cdr3_nt,cdr3_aa
16,once,.,TRBV21-1,TRBJ1-3,TGTGCCAGCACCTTATCCGAGGACTGCTCTGGAAACACCATATATTTT,CASTLSEDCSGNTIYF
16,.,TRBD1,TRBV5-1,TRBJ2-7,TGCGCCAGCAGTTACAATCCCGGGACAGAACTTTACGAGCAGTACTTC,CASSYNPGTELYEQYF
15,.,TRBD1,TRBV6-5,TRBJ2-1,TGTGCCAGCAGTTACGGGGACAGCACCTACAATGAGCAGTTCTTC,CASSYGDSTYNEQFF
15,.,TRBD2,TRBV18,TRBJ2-5,TGTGCCAGCTCTATCAGCGGGGGGGTCCAAGAGACCCAGTACTTC,CASSISGGVQETQYF
14,.,.,TRBV27,TRBJ1-1,TGTGCCAGCAGCAAACAGGGACTGAACACTGAAGCTTTCTTT,CASSKQGLNTEAFF
14,once,.,TRBV6-5,TRBJ1-1,TGTGCCAGCAGTGTAGGGGGGGCTCGCACTGAAGCTTTCTTT,CASSVGGARTEAFF
18,.,TRBD1,TRBV5-1,TRBJ2-1,TGCGCCAGCAGCGGGACAGGGACGTCGAGTTGGGGCTTCAATGAGCAGTTCTTC,CASSGTGTSSWGFNEQFF
12,.,.,TRBV28,TRBJ2-7,TGTGCCAGCAGTTCCACTCCCTACGAGCAGTACTTC,CASSSTPYEQYF
16,.,.,TRBV23-1,TRBJ1-3,TGCGCCAGCACCTGGGGGGGACCTCACTCTGGAAACACCATATATTTT,CASTWGGPHSGNTIYF
18,.,TRBD2,TRBV5-1,TRBJ2-4,TGCGCCAGCAGTCTCCAGGGGGTAGCGGGAGCCGCCAAAAACATTCAGTACTTC,CASSLQGVAGAAKNIQYF
18,.,.,TRBV7-6,TRBJ2-6,TGTGCCAGCAGCCCCTCGACCGGGTTATTATCTGGGGCCAACGTCCTGACTTTC,CASSPSTGLLSGANVLTF
13,.,.,TRBV10-3,TRBJ2-7,TGTGCCATCAGTGAATTGCAGGCCGACGAGCAGTACTTC,CAISELQADEQYF
14,.,TRBD1,TRBV6-6,TRBJ2-7,TGTGCCAGCAGTAACCGGGGACAGGGGGTCGAGCAGTACTTC,CASSNRGQGVEQYF
16,.,TRBD2,TRBV6-1,TRBJ2-1,TGTGCCAGCAGTGGAACTAGCGGGAATCCTTGGAATGAGCAGTTCTTC,CASSGTSGNPWNEQFF
16,.,.,TRBV5-1,TRBJ2-2,TGCGCCAGCAGCTTTATTGCAGGTGGGAACACCGGGGAGCTGTTTTTT,CASSFIAGGNTGELFF
16,once,.,TRBV5-1,TRBJ2-5,TGCGCCAGCAGCTTGGGAGAAGGGCGGGCTCAAGAGACCCAGTACTTC,CASSLGEGRAQETQYF
14,.,.,TRBV28,TRBJ2-7,TGTGCCAGCAGTTCCGGGACACGACCCTACGAGCAGTACTTC,CASSSGTRPYEQYF
11,few,.,TRBV6-6,TRBJ2-7,TGTGCCAGCAGCTATCATTACGAGCAGTACTTC,CASSYHYEQYF
16,once,TRBD1,TRBV5-1,TRBJ2-7,TGCGCCAGCAGCTTGGCCGGAAGAAAGACAGGGGCCGAGCAGTACTTC,CASSLAGRKTGAEQYF
20,.,TRBD2,TRBV15,TRBJ2-1,TGTGCCACCAGCAGAGGCCTCTCGGGCGGGGGAATTACCGGAGACAATGAGCAGTTCTTC,CATSRGLSGGGITGDNEQFF
13,.,.,TRBV27,TRBJ2-7,TGTGCCAGCAGTCTCGGGACAACCTACGAGCAGTACTTC,CASSLGTTYEQYF
13,.,.,TRBV6-6,TRBJ1-1,TGTGCCAGCTGTGGCACCCGGAACACTGAAGCTTTCTTT,CASCGTRNTEAFF
14,.,TRBD2,TRBV6-6,TRBJ2-3,TGTGCCAGCAGTTTTGGGACTAGAGAGGGTACGCAGTATTTT,CASSFGTREGTQYF
19,.,TRBD2,TRBV4-1,TRBJ2-7,TGCGCCAGCAGCCAAGATTCGCTCGGGACTAGCGGGAGTAGGTACGAGCAGTACTTC,CASSQDSLGTSGSRYEQYF
13,.,TRBD1,TRBV5-6,TRBJ2-7,TGTGCCAGCAGCCCTGGACAGGGCGGCGAGCAGTACTTC,CASSPGQGGEQYF
12,.,.,TRBV6-5,TRBJ2-7,TGTGCCAGCAGTTACTTCGGGGGAGAGCAGTACTTC,CASSYFGGEQYF
15,.,TRBD1,TRBV10-3,TRBJ1-5,TGTGCCATCAGTGAGGCAGGGGGGAGGAATCAGCCCCAGCATTTT,CAISEAGGRNQPQHF
15,.,TRBD2,TRBV5-6,TRBJ2-5,TGTGCCAGCAGCTTGGGACTAGCGGGAGAAGAGACCCAGTACTTC,CASSLGLAGEETQYF
19,.,TRBD2,TRBV4-3,TRBJ2-7,TGCGCCAGCAGCCAAGAACGGACTAGCGGGAGGGCCTATCTTTACGAGCAGTACTTC,CASSQERTSGRAYLYEQYF
15,.,.,TRBV28,TRBJ1-3,TGTGCCAGCAGCCGAAGACAGTCATCTGGAAACACCATATATTTT,CASSRRQSSGNTIYF
16,.,TRBD2,TRBV7-3,TRBJ2-7,TGTGCCAGCAGCTTGGGCGGCGGGAGTGGGGCCTACGAGCAGTACTTC,CASSLGGGSGAYEQYF
15,few,.,TRBV30,TRBJ1-5,TGTGCCTGGAGTGTCTGGGGGGGAAGCAATCAGCCCCAGCATTTT,CAWSVWGGSNQPQHF
20,.,.,TRBV27,TRBJ1-4,TGTGCCAGCAGTTTATCCCTCCTTACAGGGCGCGGAGTCTCTAATGAAAAACTGTTTTTT,CASSLSLLTGRGVSNEKLFF
15,.,TRBD2,TRBV7-2,TRBJ2-1,TGTGCCAGCAGCCCGAGTAGCGGGAGAGGGGATGAGCAGTTCTTC,CASSPSSGRGDEQFF
18,few,.,TRBV4-3,TRBJ2-1,TGCGCCAGCAGCCAAGTAAGGCCCCAACAGGGCTGGGGCAATGAGCAGTTCTTC,CASSQVRPQQGWGNEQFF
15,.,.,TRBV5-1,TRBJ1-5,TGCGCCAGCAGCTTGGCCGGGACTGGCAATCAGCCCCAGCATTTT,CASSLAGTGNQPQHF
15,.,TRBD1,TRBV5-1,TRBJ2-3,TGCGCCAGCCGGGACAGGGGGCGCGTGGCAGATACGCAGTATTTT,CASRDRGRVADTQYF
15,.,TRBD1,TRBV7-3,TRBJ1-1,TGTGCCAGCAGCCCCAGACAGGGAGAGATCACTGAAGCTTTCTTT,CASSPRQGEITEAFF
15,.,.,TRBV5-1,TRBJ2-7,TGCGCCAGCAGCTTGGTTGCGGGGACCACCTACGAGCAGTACTTC,CASSLVAGTTYEQYF
15,once,.,TRBV7-2,TRBJ1-4,TGTGCCAGCAGCTCCAGGGGACATGAGAATGAAAAACTGTTTTTT,CASSSRGHENEKLFF
16,.,TRBD1,TRBV6-6,TRBJ2-1,TGTGCCAGCAGTTACTCCGACAGGGGGAAGAGGAATGAGCAGTTCTTC,CASSYSDRGKRNEQFF
14,.,.,TRBV11-1,TRBJ1-1,TGTGCCAGCAGCTTATCTACGGGATACACTGAAGCTTTCTTT,CASSLSTGYTEAFF
15,.,.,TRBV11-2,TRBJ1-4,TGTGCCAGCAGCTTAGCCCAGGGGTATGGTGAAAAACTGTTTTTT,CASSLAQGYGEKLFF
15,.,.,TRBV19,TRBJ2-3,TGTGCCAGTGGCCCATCACTAGTCAAGAGGGATACGCAGTATTTT,CASGPSLVKRDTQYF
14,.,.,TRBV19,TRBJ1-1,TGTGCCAGTAGCGGACAGCTGAAGGGCACTGAAGCTTTCTTT,CASSGQLKGTEAFF
15,.,TRBD2,TRBV30,TRBJ2-5,TGTGCCTGGACTAGCGGGAGGGCCGTAATCGAGACCCAGTACTTC,CAWTSGRAVIETQYF
15,once,.,TRBV30,TRBJ1-2,TGTGCCTGGAGTCTCAGCCCGGGGTCTACATATGGCTACACCTTC,CAWSLSPGSTYGYTF
16,.,.,TRBV4-3,TRBJ2-2,TGCGCCAGCAGCCAAGCCGGCCCAGGGTGGACCGGGGAGCTGTTTTTT,CASSQAGPGWTGELFF
15,few,TRBD1,TRBV5-6,TRBJ1-5,TGTGCCAGCAGCGTAGCCACAGGGGGCAATCAGCCCCAGCATTTT,CASSVATGGNQPQHF
13,once,.,TRBV30,TRBJ1-5,TGTGCCTGGAGTGCTCGCCCCCAGGGGTTTCAGCATTTT,CAWSARPQGFQHF
13,.,.,TRBV7-2,TRBJ1-5,TGTGCCAGCAGCCCTGCGGGAAATCAGCCCCAGCATTTT,CASSPAGNQPQHF
14,.,TRBD1,TRBV5-1,TRBJ1-2,TGCGCCAGCAGCCCTGACAGGGGCGACTATGGCTACACCTTC,CASSPDRGDYGYTF
15,.,TRBD1,TRBV19,TRBJ1-5,TGTGCCAGTAATCAACAGGGGTATAGCAATCAGCCCCAGCATTTT,CASNQQGYSNQPQHF
17,few,TRBD2,TRBV7-9,TRBJ2-3,TGTGCCAGCAGCTTTAGTACGGGACTAGCTCAACCAGATACGCAGTATTTT,CASSFSTGLAQPDTQYF